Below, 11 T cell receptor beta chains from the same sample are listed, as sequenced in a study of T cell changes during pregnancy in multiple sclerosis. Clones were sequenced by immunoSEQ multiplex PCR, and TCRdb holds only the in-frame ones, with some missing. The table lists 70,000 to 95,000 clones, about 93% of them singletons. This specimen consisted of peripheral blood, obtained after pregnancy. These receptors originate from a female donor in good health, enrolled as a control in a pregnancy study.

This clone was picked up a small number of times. The CDR3 region has the DNA TGTGCCAGCAAGATGACAGGGAACGGGTACACTGAAGCTTTCTTT. Protein product: CASKMTGNGYTEAFF. V gene TRBV6-4 combines with J gene TRBJ1-1; 7 bases match TRBD1. CDR3 length: 15 residues. Germline values: CDR1 MRHNA, CDR2 SNTAGT. J gave up 3 bases and V 7 bases, and 11 bases lay outside the gene matches.

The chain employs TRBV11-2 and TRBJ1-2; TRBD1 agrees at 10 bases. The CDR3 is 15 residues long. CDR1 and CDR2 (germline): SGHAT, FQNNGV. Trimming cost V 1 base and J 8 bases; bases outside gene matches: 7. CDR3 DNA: TGTGCCAGCAGCTTAGCCGGGACAGGGGCTAGAGGCTACACCTTC. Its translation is CASSLAGTGARGYTF. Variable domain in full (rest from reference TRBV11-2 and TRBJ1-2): EAGVAQSPRYKIIEKRQSVAFWCNPISGHATLYWYQQILGQGPKLLIQFQNNGVVDDSQLPKDRFSAERLKGVDSTLKIQPAKLEDSAVYLCASSLAGTGARGYTFGSGTRLTVV.

CDR3 bases: TGTGCCAGCAGCTTGCGGGCAGGGACTGGAAACACCATATATTTT. Translated, it gives CASSLRAGTGNTIYF. The genes are TRBV5-8 and TRBJ1-3, with D possibly matching TRBD1 (5 bases). The germline V and J ends were trimmed by 1 base and 2 bases, with 10 bases remaining between them. Germline CDR1 SGHTS, CDR2 YDEGEE. The CDR3 length is 15 residues.

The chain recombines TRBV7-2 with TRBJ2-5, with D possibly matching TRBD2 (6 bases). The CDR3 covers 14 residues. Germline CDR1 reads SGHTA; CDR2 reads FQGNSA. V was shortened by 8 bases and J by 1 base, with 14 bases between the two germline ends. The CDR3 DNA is TGTGCCAGCCGCTCGGGGGACTCCCAAGAGACCCAGTACTTC. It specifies CASRSGDSQETQYF.

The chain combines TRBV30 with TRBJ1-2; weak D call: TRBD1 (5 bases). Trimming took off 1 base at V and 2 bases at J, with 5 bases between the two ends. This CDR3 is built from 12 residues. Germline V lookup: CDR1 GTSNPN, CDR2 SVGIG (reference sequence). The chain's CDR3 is CAWSGQNYGYTF. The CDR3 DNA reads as TGTGCCTGGAGTGGACAGAACTATGGCTACACCTTC. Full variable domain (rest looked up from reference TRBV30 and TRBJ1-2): SQTIHQWPATLVQPVGSPLSLECTVEGTSNPNLYWYRQAAGRGLQLLFYSVGIGQISSEVPQNLSASRPQDRQFILSSKKLLLSDSGFYLCAWSGQNYGYTFGSGTRLTVV.

DNA for the CDR3: TGTGCCAGCAGCCGCGACCTGGACAGCTATGGCTACACCTTC. Translation gives CASSRDLDSYGYTF. The chain recombines TRBV6-6 with TRBJ1-2, with a possible D match to TRBD1 (6 bases). Germline-derived CDR1 and CDR2 are MNHNY and SVGAGI (reference sequence). CDR3 length: 14 amino acids. Trimming cost V 6 bases and J 4 bases, with 15 bases left between them.

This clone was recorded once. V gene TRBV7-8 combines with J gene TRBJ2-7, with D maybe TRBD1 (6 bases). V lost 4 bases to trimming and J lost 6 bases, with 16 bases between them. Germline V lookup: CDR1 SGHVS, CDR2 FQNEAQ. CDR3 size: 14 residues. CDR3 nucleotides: TGTGCCAGCAGCTACAGGGAGTCCCCTCTCGAGCAGTACTTC. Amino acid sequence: CASSYRESPLEQYF.

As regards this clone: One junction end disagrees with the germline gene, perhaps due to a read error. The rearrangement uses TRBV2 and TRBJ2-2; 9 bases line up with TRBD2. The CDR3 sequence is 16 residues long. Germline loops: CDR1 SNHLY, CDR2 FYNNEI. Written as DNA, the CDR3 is TGTGCCAGCAGGGAAGGGACTAGCCATATCTCCGGGGAGCTGTTTTTT. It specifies CASREGTSHISGELFF.

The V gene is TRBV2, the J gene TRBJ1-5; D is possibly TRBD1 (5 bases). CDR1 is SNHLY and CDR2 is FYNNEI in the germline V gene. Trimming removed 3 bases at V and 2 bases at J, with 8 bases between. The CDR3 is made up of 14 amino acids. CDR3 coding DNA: TGTGCCAGCAGTGACCAGGGTCGCAATCAGCCCCAGCATTTT. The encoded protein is CASSDQGRNQPQHF. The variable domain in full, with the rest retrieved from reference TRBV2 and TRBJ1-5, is EPEVTQTPSHQVTQMGQEVILRCVPISNHLYFYWYRQILGQKVEFLVSFYNNEISEKSEIFDDQFSVERPDGSNFTLKIRSTKLEDSAMYFCASSDQGRNQPQHFGDGTRLSIL.

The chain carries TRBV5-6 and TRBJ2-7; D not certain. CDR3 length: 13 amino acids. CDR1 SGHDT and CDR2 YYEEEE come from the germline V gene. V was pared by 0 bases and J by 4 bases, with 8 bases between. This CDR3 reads CASSLGGRYEQYF. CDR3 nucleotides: TGTGCCAGCAGCTTGGGAGGCAGATACGAGCAGTACTTC.

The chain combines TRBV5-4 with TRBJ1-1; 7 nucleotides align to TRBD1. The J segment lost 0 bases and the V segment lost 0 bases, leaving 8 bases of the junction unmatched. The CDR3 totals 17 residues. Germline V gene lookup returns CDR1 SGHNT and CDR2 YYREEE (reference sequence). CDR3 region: CASSLGLTGPMNTEAFF. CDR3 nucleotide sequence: TGTGCCAGCAGCTTGGGCCTGACAGGGCCTATGAACACTGAAGCTTTCTTT.